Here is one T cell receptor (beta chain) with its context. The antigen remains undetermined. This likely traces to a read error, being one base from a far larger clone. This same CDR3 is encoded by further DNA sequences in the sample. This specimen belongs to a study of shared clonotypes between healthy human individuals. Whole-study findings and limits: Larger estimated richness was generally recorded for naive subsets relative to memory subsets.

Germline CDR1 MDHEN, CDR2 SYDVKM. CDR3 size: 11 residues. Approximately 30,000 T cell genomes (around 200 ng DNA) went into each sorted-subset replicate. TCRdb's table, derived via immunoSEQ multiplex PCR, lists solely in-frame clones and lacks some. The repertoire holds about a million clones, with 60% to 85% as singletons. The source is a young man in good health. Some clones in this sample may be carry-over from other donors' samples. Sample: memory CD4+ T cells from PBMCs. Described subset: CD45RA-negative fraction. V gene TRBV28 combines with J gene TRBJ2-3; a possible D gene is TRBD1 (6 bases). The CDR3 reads CASSGQHSQYF. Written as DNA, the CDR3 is TGTGCCAGCAGCGGACAGCACTCCCAGTACTTT.